These T cell receptor beta chains were read from a single sample in a study of post-analysis software for immune sequencing data. TCRdb re-analysed the PCR reads in MiXCR, keeping a single row per CDR3 protein. This table holds around 440,000 distinct CDR3 sequences, 45% found once. Sequencing was carried out using blood. The receptor set was obtained from a girl aged 10 to 17 with multiple sclerosis. Each CDR3 is given with its conserved first and last residue. The D gene is left open where the match is weak. Clone size is given for some rows only: seen once, a few or many times, or a class if the clone is expanded.

abundance	j_gene	d_gene	v_gene	CDR3aa	CDR3nt
-	TRBJ2-5	-	TRBV6-5	CASRYSGARETQYF	TGTGCCAGCAGGTACTCGGGGGCGCGGGAGACCCAGTACTTC
few	TRBJ2-7	-	TRBV4-3	CASSLNWGAGEQYF	TGCGCCAGCAGCCTGAATTGGGGGGCGGGGGAGCAGTACTTC
few	TRBJ2-7	-	TRBV5-1	CASSLSGRLYEQYF	TGCGCCAGCAGCTTGTCGGGCCGACTTTACGAGCAGTACTTC
-	TRBJ2-1	-	TRBV27	CASSLSLGAPNNEQFF	TGTGCCAGCAGTTTATCGCTGGGGGCGCCCAACAATGAGCAGTTCTTC
-	TRBJ2-3	TRBD2	TRBV20-1	CSALAGTTTTDTQYF	TGCAGTGCTTTAGCTGGGACTACCACCACAGATACGCAGTATTTT
-	TRBJ1-2	-	TRBV7-9	CASSFRATDYGYTF	TGTGCCAGCAGCTTCCGGGCGACAGACTATGGCTACACCTTC
once	TRBJ1-6	-	TRBV12-3/TRBV12-4	CASSLDKGGYPPLHF	TGTGCCAGCAGTTTAGACAAGGGAGGGTATCCACCCCTCCACTTT
-	TRBJ2-1	-	TRBV28	CASTAAPYNEQFF	TGTGCCAGCACGGCGGCTCCCTACAATGAGCAGTTCTTC
once	TRBJ2-7	TRBD2	TRBV29-1	CSAASGRSYEQYF	TGCAGCGCAGCTAGCGGGAGGAGCTACGAGCAGTACTTC
-	TRBJ2-1	TRBD1	TRBV13	CASSLVPGQKFF	TGTGCCAGCAGCCTTGTACCGGGACAGAAGTTCTTC
-	TRBJ2-7	TRBD1	TRBV28	CASSSIPGQKSSYEQYF	TGTGCCAGCAGTTCTATACCGGGACAGAAGAGCTCCTACGAGCAGTACTTC
few	TRBJ2-1	-	TRBV29-1	CSVEGAEQFF	TGCAGCGTTGAGGGGGCTGAGCAGTTCTTC
-	TRBJ1-1	-	TRBV6-1	CASSVRGEAFF	TGTGCCAGCAGTGTGAGGGGTGAAGCTTTCTTT
-	TRBJ2-3	TRBD2	TRBV12-3/TRBV12-4	CASSKKLAGAVTDTQYF	TGTGCCAGCAGTAAAAAGCTAGCGGGAGCCGTCACAGATACGCAGTATTTT
few	TRBJ1-2	-	TRBV7-2	CASSPGGGVYGYTF	TGTGCCAGCAGCCCCGGGGGCGGTGTTTATGGCTACACCTTC
-	TRBJ2-1	TRBD2	TRBV6-2/TRBV6-3	CASSPTSGQYNEQFF	TGTGCCAGCAGCCCGACTAGCGGGCAATACAATGAGCAGTTCTTC
few	TRBJ2-7	-	TRBV25-1	CASSEPGTDHYEQYF	TGTGCCAGCAGTGAACCCGGGACGGACCACTACGAGCAGTACTTC
-	TRBJ1-1	-	TRBV10-3	CAIRKDISNTEAFF	TGTGCCATCAGGAAAGACATATCGAACACTGAAGCTTTCTTT
few	TRBJ2-3	TRBD2	TRBV5-4	CASSLDLAGGSDTQYF	TGTGCCAGCAGCTTGGATCTAGCGGGAGGTTCAGATACGCAGTATTTT
-	TRBJ2-1	TRBD2	TRBV5-1	CASRPTSGRYNEQFF	TGCGCCAGCAGACCTACTAGCGGGAGATACAATGAGCAGTTCTTC
-	TRBJ1-2	TRBD1	TRBV29-1	CSVRDRGRDGYTF	TGCAGCGTTCGGGACAGGGGGCGAGATGGCTACACCTTC
-	TRBJ2-7	-	TRBV7-2	CASSWTASSYEQYF	TGTGCCAGCAGCTGGACAGCGAGCTCCTACGAGCAGTACTTC
few	TRBJ2-1	-	TRBV29-1	CSVEYRGPSYNEQFF	TGCAGCGTTGAATACCGGGGACCCTCCTACAATGAGCAGTTCTTC
-	TRBJ2-3	TRBD1	TRBV6-5	CASSYGTGGGNTQYF	TGTGCCAGCAGTTACGGGACAGGGGGTGGAAATACGCAGTATTTT
few	TRBJ2-7	-	TRBV28	CASSLTGPDYPAYEQYF	TGTGCCAGCAGTCTGACAGGGCCGGACTACCCTGCCTACGAGCAGTACTTC
-	TRBJ2-2	-	TRBV15	CATSRDLEAGELFF	TGTGCCACCAGCAGAGATCTCGAGGCCGGGGAGCTGTTTTTT
-	TRBJ2-5	-	TRBV15	CATSRRGGEETQYF	TGTGCCACCAGCAGGAGGGGAGGCGAAGAGACCCAGTACTTC
-	TRBJ2-1	TRBD2	TRBV6-6	CASSYLVGGRTCNEQFF	TGTGCCAGCAGTTACCTTGTGGGCGGGAGGACCTGCAATGAGCAGTTCTTC
-	TRBJ2-1	-	TRBV3-1	CASSQVPVRDSRGNEQFF	TGTGCCAGCAGCCAAGTACCAGTCCGGGACTCCCGGGGGAATGAGCAGTTCTTC
-	TRBJ1-2	-	TRBV12-3/TRBV12-4	CASSLARVGVYGYTF	TGTGCCAGCAGTTTAGCGAGGGTGGGGGTCTATGGCTACACCTTC
few	TRBJ1-5	-	TRBV7-2	CASSSDPRGPRNQPQHF	TGTGCCAGCAGCTCAGATCCCCGGGGCCCCAGGAATCAGCCCCAGCATTTT
few	TRBJ2-7	-	TRBV20-1	CSAMENRFISYEQYF	TGCAGTGCTATGGAGAACAGGTTCATCTCCTACGAGCAGTACTTC
-	TRBJ2-1	-	TRBV24-1	CATSDSGYEQFF	TGTGCCACCAGTGATTCAGGGTATGAGCAGTTCTTC
-	TRBJ1-1	-	TRBV15	CATSREVGDGTEAFF	TGTGCCACCAGCAGAGAAGTGGGAGATGGCACTGAAGCTTTCTTT
-	TRBJ2-7	-	TRBV11-3	CASSLGAVAEQYF	TGTGCCAGCAGCCTAGGGGCGGTAGCCGAGCAGTACTTC
few	TRBJ2-7	-	TRBV29-1	CSVAVRGTYEQYF	TGCAGCGTCGCAGTTCGGGGGACCTACGAGCAGTACTTC
few	TRBJ1-2	-	TRBV29-1	CSAGTEGGYTF	TGCAGCGCTGGGACGGAAGGTGGCTACACCTTC
-	TRBJ1-6	TRBD1	TRBV28	CASRPTGTDPPHGSPLHF	TGTGCCAGCAGACCAACCGGGACAGACCCACCCCACGGTTCACCCCTCCACTTT
-	TRBJ2-3	-	TRBV20-1	CSATEPRSRDTQYF	TGCAGTGCCACTGAACCCCGGAGCCGGGATACGCAGTATTTT
once	TRBJ1-1	TRBD1	TRBV20-1	CSARDVHRGNTEAFF	TGCAGTGCTAGAGATGTTCACAGGGGGAACACTGAAGCTTTCTTT
once	TRBJ2-7	TRBD2	TRBV10-3	CAINPGASGSGEQYF	TGTGCCATCAATCCCGGGGCTAGCGGGAGTGGCGAGCAGTACTTC
-	TRBJ1-5	TRBD1	TRBV6-7	CASSDRTGTGHNQPQHF	TGTGCCAGCAGTGACCGCACCGGGACAGGGCACAATCAGCCCCAGCATTTT
-	TRBJ2-1	-	TRBV7-9	CASSLVGSGWNNEQFF	TGTGCCAGCAGCTTAGTAGGGTCAGGGTGGAACAATGAGCAGTTCTTC
-	TRBJ2-1	TRBD2	TRBV29-1	CSVPRTSGTYNEQFF	TGCAGCGTCCCCAGGACTAGCGGGACCTACAATGAGCAGTTCTTC
-	TRBJ2-7	TRBD1	TRBV3-1	CASSQGILGQGNYEQYF	TGTGCCAGCAGCCAAGGAATCCTGGGACAGGGAAACTACGAGCAGTACTTC